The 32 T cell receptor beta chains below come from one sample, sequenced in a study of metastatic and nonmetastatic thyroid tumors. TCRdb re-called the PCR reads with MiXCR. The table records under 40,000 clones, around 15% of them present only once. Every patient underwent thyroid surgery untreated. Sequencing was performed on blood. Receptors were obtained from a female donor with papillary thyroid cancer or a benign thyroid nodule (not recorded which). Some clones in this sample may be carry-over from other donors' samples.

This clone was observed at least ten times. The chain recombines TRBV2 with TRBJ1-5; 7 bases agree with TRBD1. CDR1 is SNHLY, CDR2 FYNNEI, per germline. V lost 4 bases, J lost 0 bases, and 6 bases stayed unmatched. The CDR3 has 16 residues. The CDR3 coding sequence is TGTGCCAGCAGTGGACAGGGCTATCGTAGCAATCAGCCCCAGCATTTT. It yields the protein CASSGQGYRSNQPQHF.

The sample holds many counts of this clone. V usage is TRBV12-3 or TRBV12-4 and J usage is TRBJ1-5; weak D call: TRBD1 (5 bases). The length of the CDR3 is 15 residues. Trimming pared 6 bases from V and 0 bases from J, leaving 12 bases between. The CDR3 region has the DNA TGTGCCAGCAGCCGGGGCCTGGATAGCAATCAGCCCCAGCATTTT. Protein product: CASSRGLDSNQPQHF.

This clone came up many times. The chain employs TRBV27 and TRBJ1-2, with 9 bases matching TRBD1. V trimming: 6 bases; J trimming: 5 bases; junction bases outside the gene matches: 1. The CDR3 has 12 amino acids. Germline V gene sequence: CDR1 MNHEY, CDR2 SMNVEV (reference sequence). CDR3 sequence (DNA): TGTGCCAGCAGGGACAGGGGATATGGCTACACCTTC. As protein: CASRDRGYGYTF.

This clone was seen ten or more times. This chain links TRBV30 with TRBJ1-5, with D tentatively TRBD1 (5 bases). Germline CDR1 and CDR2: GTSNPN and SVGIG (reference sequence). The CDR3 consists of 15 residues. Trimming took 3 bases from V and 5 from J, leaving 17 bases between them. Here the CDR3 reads CAWSHGAGFDQPQHF. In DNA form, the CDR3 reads TGTGCCTGGAGCCACGGGGCAGGGTTTGATCAGCCCCAGCATTTT. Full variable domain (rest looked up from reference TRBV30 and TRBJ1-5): SQTIHQWPATLVQPVGSPLSLECTVEGTSNPNLYWYRQAAGRGLQLLFYSVGIGQISSEVPQNLSASRPQDRQFILSSKKLLLSDSGFYLCAWSHGAGFDQPQHFGDGTRLSIL.

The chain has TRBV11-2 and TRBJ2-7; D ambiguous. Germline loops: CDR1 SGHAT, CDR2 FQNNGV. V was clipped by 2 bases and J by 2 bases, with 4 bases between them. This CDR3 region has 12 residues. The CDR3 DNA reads TGTGCCAGCAGCTTAATGACCTACGAGCAGTACTTC. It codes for CASSLMTYEQYF.

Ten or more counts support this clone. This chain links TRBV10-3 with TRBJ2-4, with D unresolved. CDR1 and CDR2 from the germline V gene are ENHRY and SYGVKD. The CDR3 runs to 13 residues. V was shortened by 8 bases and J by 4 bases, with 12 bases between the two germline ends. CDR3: CAISSDLKNIQYF. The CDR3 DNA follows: TGTGCCATCTCATCGGACCTAAAAAACATTCAGTACTTC.

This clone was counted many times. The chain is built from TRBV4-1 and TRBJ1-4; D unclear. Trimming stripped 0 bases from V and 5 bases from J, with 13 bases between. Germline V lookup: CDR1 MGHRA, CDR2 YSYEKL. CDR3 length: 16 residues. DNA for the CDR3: TGCGCCAGCAGCCAAGAATCTGGCAGGCTAAATGAAAAACTGTTTTTT. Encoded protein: CASSQESGRLNEKLFF.

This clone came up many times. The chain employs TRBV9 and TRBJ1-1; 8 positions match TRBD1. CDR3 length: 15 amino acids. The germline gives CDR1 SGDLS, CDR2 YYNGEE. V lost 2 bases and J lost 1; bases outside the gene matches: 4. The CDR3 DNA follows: TGTGCCAGCAGCGTGGGGACAGGATCGAACACTGAAGCTTTCTTT. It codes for CASSVGTGSNTEAFF.

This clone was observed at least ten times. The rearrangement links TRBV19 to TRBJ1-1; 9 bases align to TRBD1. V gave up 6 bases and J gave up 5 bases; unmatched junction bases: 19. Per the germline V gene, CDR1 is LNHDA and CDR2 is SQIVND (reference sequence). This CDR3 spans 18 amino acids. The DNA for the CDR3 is TGTGCCAGTAGCCTGGGTACGACAGGGGGAGAGAGGGGGACTGAAGCTTTCTTT. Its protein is CASSLGTTGGERGTEAFF.

CDR3 in amino acids: CASKEEGGTLNTEAFF. CDR3 in DNA: TGTGCCAGCAAAGAGGAGGGCGGCACATTGAACACTGAAGCTTTCTTT. This chain uses TRBV27 with TRBJ1-1, with unresolved D. V was shortened by 7 bases and J by 0 bases, with 18 bases between the two germline ends. Germline CDR1 and CDR2: MNHEY and SMNVEV (reference sequence). This CDR3 contains 16 residues.

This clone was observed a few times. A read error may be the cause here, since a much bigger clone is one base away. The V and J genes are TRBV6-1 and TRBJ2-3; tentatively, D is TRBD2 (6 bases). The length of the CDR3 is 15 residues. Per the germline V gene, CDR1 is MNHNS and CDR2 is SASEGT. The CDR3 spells CASSLLARGTDTRYF. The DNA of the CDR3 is TGTGCCAGCAGTCTTCTAGCGCGGGGCACAGATACGCGGTATTTT.

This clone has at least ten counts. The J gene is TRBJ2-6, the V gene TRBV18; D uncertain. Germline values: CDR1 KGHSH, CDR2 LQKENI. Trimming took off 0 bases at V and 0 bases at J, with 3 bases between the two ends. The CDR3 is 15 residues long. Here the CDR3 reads CASSPPSSGANVLTF. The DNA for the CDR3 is TGTGCCAGCTCACCACCCAGCTCTGGGGCCAACGTCCTGACTTTC.

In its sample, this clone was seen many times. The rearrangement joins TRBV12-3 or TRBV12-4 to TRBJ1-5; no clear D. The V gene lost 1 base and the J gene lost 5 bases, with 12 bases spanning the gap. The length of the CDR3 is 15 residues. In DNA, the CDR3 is TGTGCCAGCAGTTTAGAAGCCGGTGGGGATCAGCCCCAGCATTTT. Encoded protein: CASSLEAGGDQPQHF.

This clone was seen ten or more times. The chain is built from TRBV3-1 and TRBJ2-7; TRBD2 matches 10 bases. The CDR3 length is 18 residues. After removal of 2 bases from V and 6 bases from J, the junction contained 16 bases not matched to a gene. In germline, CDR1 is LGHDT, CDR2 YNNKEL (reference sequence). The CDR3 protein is CASSQFPSGSLLSAEQYF. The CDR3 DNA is TGTGCCAGCAGCCAATTTCCTAGCGGGAGCCTTTTGTCCGCCGAGCAGTACTTC.

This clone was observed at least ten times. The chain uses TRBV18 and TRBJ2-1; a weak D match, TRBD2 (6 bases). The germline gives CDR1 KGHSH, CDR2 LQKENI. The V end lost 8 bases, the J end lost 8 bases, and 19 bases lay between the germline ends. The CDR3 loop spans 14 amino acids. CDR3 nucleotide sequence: TGTGCCAGCCTTTTAGCGGCCCCGGTAGATGAGCAGTTCTTC. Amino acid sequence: CASLLAAPVDEQFF.

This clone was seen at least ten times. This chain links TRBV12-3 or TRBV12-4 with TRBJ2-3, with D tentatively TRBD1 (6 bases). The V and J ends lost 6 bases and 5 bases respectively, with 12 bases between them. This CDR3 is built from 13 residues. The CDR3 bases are TGTGCCAGCAGGCCGCAGGGGAGAGATACGCAGTATTTT. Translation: CASRPQGRDTQYF.

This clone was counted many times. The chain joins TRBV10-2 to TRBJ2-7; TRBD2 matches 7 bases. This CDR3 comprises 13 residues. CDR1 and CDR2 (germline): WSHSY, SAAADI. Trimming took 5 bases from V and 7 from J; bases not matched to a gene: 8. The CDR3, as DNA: TGCGCCAGCAGTTGGAGCGGGATTTTAGAGCAGTACTTC. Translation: CASSWSGILEQYF.

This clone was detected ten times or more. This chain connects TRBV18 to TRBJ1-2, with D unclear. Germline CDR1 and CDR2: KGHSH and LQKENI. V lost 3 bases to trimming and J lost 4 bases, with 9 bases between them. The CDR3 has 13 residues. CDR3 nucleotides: TGTGCCAGCTCACCCGGACGTTTCTATGGCTACACCTTC. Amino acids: CASSPGRFYGYTF.

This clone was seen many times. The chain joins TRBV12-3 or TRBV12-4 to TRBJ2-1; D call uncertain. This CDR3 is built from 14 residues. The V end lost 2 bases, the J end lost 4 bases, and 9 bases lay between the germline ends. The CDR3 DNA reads TGTGCCAGCAGTTTACCCGGTTTTTACAATGAGCAGTTCTTC. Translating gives CASSLPGFYNEQFF.

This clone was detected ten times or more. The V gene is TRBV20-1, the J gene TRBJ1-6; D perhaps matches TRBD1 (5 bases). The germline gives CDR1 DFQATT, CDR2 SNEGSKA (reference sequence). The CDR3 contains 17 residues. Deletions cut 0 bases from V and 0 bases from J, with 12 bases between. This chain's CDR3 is CSARDLAGSSYNSPLHF. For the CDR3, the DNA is TGCAGTGCTAGAGATCTGGCAGGGAGCTCCTATAATTCACCCCTCCACTTT.

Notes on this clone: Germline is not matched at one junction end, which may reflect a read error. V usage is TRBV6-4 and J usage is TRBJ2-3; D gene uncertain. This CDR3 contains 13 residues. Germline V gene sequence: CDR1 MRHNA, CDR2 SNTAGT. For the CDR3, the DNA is TGTGCCAGCAGTGGCACCCCCACAGATACGGAGTATTTT. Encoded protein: CASSGTPTDTEYF.

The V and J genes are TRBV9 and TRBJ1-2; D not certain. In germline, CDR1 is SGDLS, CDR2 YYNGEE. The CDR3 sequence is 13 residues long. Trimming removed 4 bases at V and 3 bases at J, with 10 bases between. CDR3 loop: CASSFDTDYGYTF. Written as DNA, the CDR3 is TGTGCCAGCAGCTTCGACACTGACTATGGCTACACCTTC. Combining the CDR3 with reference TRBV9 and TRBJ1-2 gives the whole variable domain DSGVTQTPKHLITATGQRVTLRCSPRSGDLSVYWYQQSLDQGLQFLIQYYNGEERAKGNILERFSAQQFPDLHSELNLSSLELGDSALYFCASSFDTDYGYTFGSGTRLTVV.

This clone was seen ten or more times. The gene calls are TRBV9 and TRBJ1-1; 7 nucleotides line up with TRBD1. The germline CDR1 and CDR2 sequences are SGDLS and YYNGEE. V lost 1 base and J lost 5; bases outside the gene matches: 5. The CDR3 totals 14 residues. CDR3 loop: CASSVNRGGTEAFF. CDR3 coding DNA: TGTGCCAGCAGCGTAAACAGGGGAGGGACTGAAGCTTTCTTT.

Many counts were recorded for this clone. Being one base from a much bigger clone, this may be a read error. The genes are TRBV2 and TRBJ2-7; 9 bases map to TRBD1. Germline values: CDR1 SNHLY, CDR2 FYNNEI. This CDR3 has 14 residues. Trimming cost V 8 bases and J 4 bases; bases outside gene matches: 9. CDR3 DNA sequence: TGTGCCAGCGGGAGGGGGACAGGGCAATACGAGCAGTACTTC. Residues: CASGRGTGQYEQYF.

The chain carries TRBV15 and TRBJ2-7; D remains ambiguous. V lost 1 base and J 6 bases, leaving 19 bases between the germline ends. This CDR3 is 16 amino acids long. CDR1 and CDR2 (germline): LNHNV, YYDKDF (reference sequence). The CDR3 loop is CATSRGLGSCPLEQYF. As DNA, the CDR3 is TGTGCCACCAGCAGAGGACTTGGCAGTTGCCCCCTCGAGCAGTACTTC.

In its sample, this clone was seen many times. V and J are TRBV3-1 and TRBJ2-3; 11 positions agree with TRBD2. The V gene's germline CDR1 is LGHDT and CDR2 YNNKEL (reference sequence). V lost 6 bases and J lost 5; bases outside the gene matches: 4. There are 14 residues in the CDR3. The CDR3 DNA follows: TGTGCCAGCAGTCTGACTAGCGGGATAGATACGCAGTATTTT. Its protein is CASSLTSGIDTQYF.

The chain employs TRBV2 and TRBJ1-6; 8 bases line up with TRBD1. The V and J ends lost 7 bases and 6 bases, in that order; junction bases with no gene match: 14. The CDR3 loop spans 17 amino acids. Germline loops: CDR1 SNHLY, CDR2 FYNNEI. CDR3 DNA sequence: TGTGCCAGCATTGGACAGGGAGGCAATTTGTGTAATTCACCCCTCCACTTT. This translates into CASIGQGGNLCNSPLHF. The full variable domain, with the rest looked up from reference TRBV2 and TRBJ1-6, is EPEVTQTPSHQVTQMGQEVILRCVPISNHLYFYWYRQILGQKVEFLVSFYNNEISEKSEIFDDQFSVERPDGSNFTLKIRSTKLEDSAMYFCASIGQGGNLCNSPLHFGNGTRLTVT.

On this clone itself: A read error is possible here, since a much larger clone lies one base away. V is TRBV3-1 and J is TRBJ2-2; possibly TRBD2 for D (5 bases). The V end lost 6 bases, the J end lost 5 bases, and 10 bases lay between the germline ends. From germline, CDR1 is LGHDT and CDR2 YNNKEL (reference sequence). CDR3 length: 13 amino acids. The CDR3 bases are TGTGCCAGCAGGCTATCGGGGACCGGGGAGCTGTTTTTT. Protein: CASRLSGTGELFF.

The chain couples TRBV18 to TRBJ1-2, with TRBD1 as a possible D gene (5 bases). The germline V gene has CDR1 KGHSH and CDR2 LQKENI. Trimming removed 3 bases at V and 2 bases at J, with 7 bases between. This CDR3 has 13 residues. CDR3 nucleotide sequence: TGTGCCAGCTCACCGGGGCAAAACTATGGCTACACCTTC. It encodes CASSPGQNYGYTF. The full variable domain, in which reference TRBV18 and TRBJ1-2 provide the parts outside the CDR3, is NAGVMQNPRHLVRRRGQEARLRCSPMKGHSHVYWYRQLPEEGLKFMVYLQKENIIDESGMPKERFSAEFPKEGPSILRIQQVVRGDSAAYFCASSPGQNYGYTFGSGTRLTVV.

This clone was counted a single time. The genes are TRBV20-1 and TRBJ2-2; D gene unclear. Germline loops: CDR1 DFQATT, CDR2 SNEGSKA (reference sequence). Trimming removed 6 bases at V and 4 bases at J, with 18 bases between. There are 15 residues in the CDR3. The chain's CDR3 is CSALQGPICTGELFF. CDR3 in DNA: TGCAGTGCCCTACAAGGTCCTATCTGCACCGGGGAGCTGTTTTTT.

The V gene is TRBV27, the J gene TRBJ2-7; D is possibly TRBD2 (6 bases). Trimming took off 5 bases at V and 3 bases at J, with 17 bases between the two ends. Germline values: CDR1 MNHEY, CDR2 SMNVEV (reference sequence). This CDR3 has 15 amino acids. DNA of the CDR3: TGTGCCAGCAGTGCCTCTGGGCGGGATATCTACGAGCAGTACTTC. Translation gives CASSASGRDIYEQYF.

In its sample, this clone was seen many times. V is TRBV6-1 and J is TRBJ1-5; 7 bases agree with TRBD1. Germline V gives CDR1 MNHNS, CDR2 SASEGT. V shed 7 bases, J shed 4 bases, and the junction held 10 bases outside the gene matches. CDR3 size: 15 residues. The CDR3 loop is CASTQFRGGNQPQHF. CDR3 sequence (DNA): TGTGCCAGCACCCAATTCAGGGGGGGAAATCAGCCCCAGCATTTT.